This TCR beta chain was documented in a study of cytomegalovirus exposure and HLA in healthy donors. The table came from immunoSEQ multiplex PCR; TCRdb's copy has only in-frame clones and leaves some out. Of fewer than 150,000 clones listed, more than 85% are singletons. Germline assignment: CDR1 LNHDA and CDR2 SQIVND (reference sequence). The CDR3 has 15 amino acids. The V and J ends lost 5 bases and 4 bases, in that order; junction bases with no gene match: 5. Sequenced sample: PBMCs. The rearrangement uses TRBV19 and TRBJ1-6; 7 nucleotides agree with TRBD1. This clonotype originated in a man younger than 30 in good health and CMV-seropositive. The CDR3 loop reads CASSSVQGYNSPLHF. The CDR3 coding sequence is TGTGCCAGTAGTTCAGTACAGGGGTATAATTCACCCCTCCACTTT.